Shown below are 19 T cell receptor beta chains from a single sample sequenced in a study of blood T cells in healthy people across ages. Combining a sample-barcoded 5' primer with a J-beta primer mix, a second PCR ran for roughly 7 to 11 cycles. TCRdb ran MiXCR on the 5' RACE reads and lists one entry per CDR3 protein. The repertoire holds about 780,000 distinct CDR3 sequences, with about 62% as singletons. The specimen was blood. The source of these receptors is a man younger than 40 in good health.

This clonotype has a handful of counts. The chain combines TRBV7-3 with TRBJ2-3, with 9 bases aligning to TRBD1. This CDR3 spans 17 amino acids. The germline V gene encodes CDR1 SGHTA and CDR2 FQGTGA. Unmatched junction bases numbered 10, after V lost 5 bases and J lost 1 base. CDR3 in DNA: TGTGCCAGCAGCACACCCGTGGGACAGGGAGGCACAGATACGCAGTATTTT. It encodes CASSTPVGQGGTDTQYF. The full variable domain, rest sourced from reference TRBV7-3 and TRBJ2-3, is GAGVSQTPSNKVTEKGKYVELRCDPISGHTALYWYRQSLGQGPEFLIYFQGTGAADDSGLPNDRFFAVRPEGSVSTLKIQRTERGDSAVYLCASSTPVGQGGTDTQYFGPGTRLTVL.

The rearrangement uses TRBV29-1 and TRBJ2-3; 9 bases map to TRBD1. J lost 0 bases, V lost 7 bases, and 5 bases had no gene match. In germline, CDR1 is SQVTM, CDR2 ANQGSEA. The CDR3 spans 14 residues. CDR3 protein: CSATGGASTDTQYF. The CDR3 DNA reads TGCAGCGCCACAGGGGGCGCTAGCACAGATACGCAGTATTTT.

V is TRBV12-3 or TRBV12-4 and J is TRBJ2-7, with 7 bases lining up with TRBD1. There are 14 residues in the CDR3. V lost 7 bases, J lost 1 base, and 7 bases stayed unmatched. The CDR3 DNA reads TGTGCCAGCACCCGGACAGGACCATCCTACGAGCAGTACTTC. This sequence encodes CASTRTGPSYEQYF.

The chain carries TRBV7-2 and TRBJ1-2, with TRBD1 identical over 9 bases. This CDR3 spans 16 amino acids. Germline lookup yields CDR1 SGHTA and CDR2 FQGNSA. With V trimmed by 1 base and J by 3 bases, 6 bases remained unmatched. As DNA, the CDR3 is TGTGCCAGCAGCTTAGGTACGGGACAGGGTGACTATGGCTACACCTTC. Protein product: CASSLGTGQGDYGYTF.

This chain joins TRBV13 and TRBJ1-2; D is perhaps TRBD1 (6 bases). Germline loops: CDR1 PRHDT, CDR2 FYEKMQ (reference sequence). This CDR3 spans 14 amino acids. Trimming stripped 0 bases from V and 4 bases from J, with 9 bases between. DNA of the CDR3: TGTGCCAGCAGCTTAGGACCACAGGGCTATGGCTACACCTTC. Residues: CASSLGPQGYGYTF. The full variable domain, its missing parts supplied by reference TRBV13 and TRBJ1-2, is AAGVIQSPRHLIKEKRETATLKCYPIPRHDTVYWYQQGPGQDPQFLISFYEKMQSDKGSIPDRFSAQQFSDYHSELNMSSLELGDSALYFCASSLGPQGYGYTFGSGTRLTVV.

The chain uses TRBV10-3 and TRBJ1-1, with D unclear. Trimming stripped 3 bases from V and 1 base from J, with 6 bases between. CDR1 is ENHRY, CDR2 SYGVKD, per germline. The CDR3 loop spans 13 amino acids. This CDR3 is CAISDNQNTEAFF. The DNA for the CDR3 is TGTGCCATCAGTGACAATCAGAACACTGAAGCTTTCTTT.

The chain carries TRBV27 and TRBJ1-6, with 7 nucleotides matching TRBD1. V shed 5 bases and J 1 base; nucleotides not matched to a gene: 5. The CDR3 length is 16 residues. Germline V CDR1 and CDR2: MNHEY, SMNVEV (reference sequence). CDR3 sequence: CASSPGQASYNSPLHF. The CDR3 DNA sequence: TGTGCCAGCAGTCCAGGACAGGCATCCTATAATTCACCCCTCCACTTT.

CDR3 sequence (DNA): TGTGCCAGCAGCGTAGGAGGGGCCGGGCACGGCTACAATGAGCAGTTCTTC. Its protein product is CASSVGGAGHGYNEQFF. V is TRBV9 and J is TRBJ2-1; D possibly uses TRBD1 or TRBD2 (5 bases each). The CDR3 has 17 amino acids. V was cut by 0 bases and J by 3 bases, with 16 bases left in between. Germline V gene sequence: CDR1 SGDLS, CDR2 YYNGEE.

The genes are TRBV20-1 and TRBJ2-1, with TRBD2 as a possible D gene (7 bases). The germline V and J ends were trimmed by 0 bases and 5 bases, with 17 bases remaining between them. The CDR3 has 16 residues. Germline CDR1 is DFQATT and CDR2 is SNEGSKA (reference sequence). The CDR3 nucleotides are TGCAGTGCTAGAGATCAAGGGCGGGGGCCCGACAATGAGCAGTTCTTC. This encodes CSARDQGRGPDNEQFF.

This clonotype was counted at least ten times. CDR3 DNA sequence: TGTGCCAGCACGTCAGGGCTTGGCAATCAGCCCCAGCATTTT. As protein: CASTSGLGNQPQHF. This chain uses TRBV27 with TRBJ1-5, with a weak D call TRBD1 (5 bases). Trimming shortened V by 7 bases and J by 2 bases, and 12 bases separated the two germline ends. Per germline, CDR1 MNHEY and CDR2 SMNVEV (reference sequence). The CDR3 has 14 amino acids.

A few counts support this clonotype. This chain links TRBV12-3 or TRBV12-4 with TRBJ1-5; 7 nucleotides match TRBD1. CDR3 length equals 15 residues. The ends lost 2 bases at V and 0 bases at J; junction bases unmatched: 1. The CDR3 DNA reads TGTGCCAGCAGTTTACAGGGGGATAGCAATCAGCCCCAGCATTTT. Amino acids: CASSLQGDSNQPQHF.

This sequence joins TRBV18 and TRBJ2-1; TRBD1 agrees at 10 bases. The end of the DNA is better explained by TRBJ2-7, so the J call may be wrong. This CDR3 has 14 residues. The germline V gene has CDR1 KGHSH and CDR2 LQKENI. CDR3 bases: TGTGCCAGCTCAAAGACAGGGGGCGGAAACGAGCAGTACTTC. As protein: CASSKTGGGNEQYF.

This clonotype has a handful of counts. The chain recombines TRBV6-2 or TRBV6-3 with TRBJ2-4; D might be TRBD1 (6 bases). In germline, CDR1 is MNHEY, CDR2 SVGEGT. Trimming took off 6 bases at V and 7 bases at J, with 19 bases between the two ends. The CDR3 consists of 15 residues. CDR3 sequence: CASSHPGTLRNIQYF. CDR3 DNA: TGTGCCAGCAGCCATCCCGGGACACTTCGGAACATTCAGTACTTC.

The chain links TRBV15 to TRBJ2-6; tentative D call: TRBD2 (6 bases). Germline V CDR1 and CDR2: LNHNV, YYDKDF (reference sequence). V lost 0 bases to trimming and J lost 3 bases, with 9 bases between them. The CDR3 totals 16 residues. The CDR3 protein is CATSRDRTIGANVLTF. CDR3 bases: TGTGCCACCAGCAGAGATCGGACTATTGGGGCCAACGTCCTGACTTTC.

The V and J genes are TRBV13 and TRBJ1-1, with D tentatively TRBD1 (5 bases). The CDR3 length is 15 residues. Trimming removed 7 bases at V and 8 bases at J, with 23 bases between. The germline V gene encodes CDR1 PRHDT and CDR2 FYEKMQ (reference sequence). Here the CDR3 DNA reads TGTGCCAGCACCCTTAGCGAGGGACCTTGGACCGAAGCTTTCTTT. Protein sequence: CASTLSEGPWTEAFF.

The gene calls are TRBV27 and TRBJ2-7, with D perhaps being TRBD1 or TRBD2 (5 bases each). With 4 bases removed from V and 0 bases from J, the gap between germline ends came to 16 bases. Germline V gene lookup returns CDR1 MNHEY and CDR2 SMNVEV (reference sequence). The CDR3 has 16 residues. The CDR3 coding sequence is TGTGCCAGCAGTTGGGCGTCTGGGGGTTTCTCCTACGAGCAGTACTTC. This codes for CASSWASGGFSYEQYF.

The chain recombines TRBV7-9 with TRBJ2-5; D not resolved. CDR3 length: 13 residues. The V end lost 5 bases, the J end lost 0 bases, and 7 bases lay between the germline ends. Germline-derived CDR1 and CDR2 are SEHNR and FQNEAQ (reference sequence). The CDR3 loop reads CASSMTYQETQYF. CDR3 nucleotides: TGTGCCAGCAGCATGACATACCAAGAGACCCAGTACTTC.

The chain has TRBV7-9 and TRBJ1-2; D unresolved. The germline V gene encodes CDR1 SEHNR and CDR2 FQNEAQ (reference sequence). The CDR3 runs 14 residues. Trimming took off 1 base at V and 4 bases at J, with 10 bases between the two ends. CDR3 region: CASSLVTVGYGYTF. The CDR3 coding sequence is TGTGCCAGCAGCTTAGTCACGGTCGGCTATGGCTACACCTTC.

V and J are TRBV9 and TRBJ2-7; D may match TRBD1 or TRBD2 (6 bases each). CDR3 size: 15 residues. V was cut by 4 bases and J by 5 bases, with 19 bases left in between. CDR1 and CDR2 (germline): SGDLS, YYNGEE. CDR3 nucleotides: TGTGCCAGCAGCCCAAGTGGGGGGCTGGACGACGAGCAGTACTTC. It yields the protein CASSPSGGLDDEQYF.